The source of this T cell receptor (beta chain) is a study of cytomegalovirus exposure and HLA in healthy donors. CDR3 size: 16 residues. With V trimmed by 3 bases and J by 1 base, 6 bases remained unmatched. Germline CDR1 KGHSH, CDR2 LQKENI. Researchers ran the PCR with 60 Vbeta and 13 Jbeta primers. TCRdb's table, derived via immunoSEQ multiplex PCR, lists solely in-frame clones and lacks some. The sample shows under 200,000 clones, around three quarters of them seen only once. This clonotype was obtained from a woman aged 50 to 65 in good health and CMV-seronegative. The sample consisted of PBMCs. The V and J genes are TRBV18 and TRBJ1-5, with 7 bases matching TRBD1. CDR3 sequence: CASSPGTAQSNQPQHF. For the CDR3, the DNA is TGTGCCAGCTCACCGGGGACAGCTCAGAGCAATCAGCCCCAGCATTTT.